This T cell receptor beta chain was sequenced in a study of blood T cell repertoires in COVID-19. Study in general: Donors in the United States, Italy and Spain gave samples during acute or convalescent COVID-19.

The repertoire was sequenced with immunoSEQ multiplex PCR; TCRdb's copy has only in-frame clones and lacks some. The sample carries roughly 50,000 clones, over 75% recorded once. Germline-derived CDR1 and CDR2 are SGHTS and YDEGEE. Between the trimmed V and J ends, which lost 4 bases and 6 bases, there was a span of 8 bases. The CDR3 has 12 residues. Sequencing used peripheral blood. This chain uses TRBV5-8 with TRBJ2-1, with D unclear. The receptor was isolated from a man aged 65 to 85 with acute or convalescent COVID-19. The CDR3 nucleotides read TGTGCCAGCAGCGCCGCTAGCAATGAGCAGTTCTTC. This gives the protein CASSAASNEQFF.